This TCR beta chain was identified in a study of blood T cell repertoires in COVID-19. Study context: COVID-19 samples from acute and convalescent phases originated in the United States, Italy and Spain. PBMCs, B-cell-depleted T cells, or T cells provided the cDNA or gDNA that made up the material.

Under the authors' procedure: Estimated nucleated cell counts came from reference gene primer amplification. The method was immunoSEQ multiplex PCR; TCRdb's version includes in-frame clones alone and lacks a portion of them. That table supplies the V and J calls and clone size; D and trimming were determined from the DNA. The data contain about 140,000 clones, 80% of them singletons. The CDR3 sequence is 15 residues long. Germline CDR1 MNHEY, CDR2 SVGAGI. With 6 bases clipped from V and 7 bases from J, the junction kept 6 bases outside the gene matches. This rearrangement joins TRBV6-5 to TRBJ2-1; TRBD2 agrees at 13 bases. This receptor was taken from a man in his 70s who had recovered from COVID-19. Sequencing input: peripheral blood. CDR3 protein: CASSRTSGSLNEQFF. CDR3 sequence (DNA): TGTGCCAGCAGCCGGACTAGCGGGAGTTTGAATGAGCAGTTCTTC.